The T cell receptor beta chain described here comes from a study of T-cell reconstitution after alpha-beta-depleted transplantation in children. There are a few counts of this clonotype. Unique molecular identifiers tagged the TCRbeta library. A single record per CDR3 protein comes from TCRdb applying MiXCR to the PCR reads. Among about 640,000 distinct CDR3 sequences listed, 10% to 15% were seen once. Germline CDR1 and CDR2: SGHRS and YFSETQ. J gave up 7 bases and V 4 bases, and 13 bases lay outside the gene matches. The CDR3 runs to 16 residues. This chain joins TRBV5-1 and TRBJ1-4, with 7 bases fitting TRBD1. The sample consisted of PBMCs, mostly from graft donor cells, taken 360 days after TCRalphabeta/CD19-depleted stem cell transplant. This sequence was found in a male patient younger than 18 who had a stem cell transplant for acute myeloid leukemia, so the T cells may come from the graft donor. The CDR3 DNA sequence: TGCGCCAGCAGCATCACTCCCCGGGGGACAGTTGAAAAACTGTTTTTT. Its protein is CASSITPRGTVEKLFF.